This is a list of T cell receptor beta chains from one sample in a study of breast tumors, draining lymph nodes, adjacent tissues. TCRdb re-derived calls from the multiplex PCR reads in MiXCR, one entry per CDR3 protein. Of roughly 120,000 distinct CDR3 sequences in the sample, about 20% were seen once. The sample consisted of axillary lymph node tissue. The receptors originated from a female donor with breast cancer. Some clones in this sample may be carry-over from other donors' samples. Each CDR3 is given without its conserved first and last residue. A D gene is named only where the DNA matches it firmly. Size is stated for part of the rows, as once, few or many counts, or as a class when the clone is expanded.

size: few
D: -
V: TRBV5-1
CDR3: ASSSMGVSGANVLT

size: few
D: TRBD1
V: TRBV30
CDR3: AWGAGQGANEQF

size: many
D: -
V: TRBV14
CDR3: ASSQERRQSGSDTQY

size: many
D: -
V: TRBV10-3
CDR3: AIRGTNNYGYT

size: many
D: -
V: TRBV20-1
CDR3: SARLRSEQF

size: many
D: -
V: TRBV6-4
CDR3: ASSPTGGGPNTGELF

size: many
D: -
V: TRBV4-1
CDR3: ASSQSDANQPQH

size: many
D: TRBD1
V: TRBV18
CDR3: ASSNGQGDAYEQY

size: once
D: -
V: TRBV7-8
CDR3: ASTGGLASHSYNEQS

size: -
D: -
V: TRBV19
CDR3: ASSRSSTSYGYT

size: many
D: TRBD1
V: TRBV12-3/TRBV12-4
CDR3: ASTRTGDYGYT

size: many
D: -
V: TRBV9
CDR3: ASSVGGDSREQF

size: many
D: -
V: TRBV19
CDR3: ASSMLAGRPLSNGYT

size: many
D: -
V: TRBV5-1
CDR3: ASSLREPNYGYT

size: -
D: -
V: TRBV5-6
CDR3: ASSSYSGSWTQY

size: many
D: TRBD1
V: TRBV2
CDR3: ASRPLGTENSPLH

size: many
D: -
V: TRBV5-1
CDR3: ASSPGGTAKNIQY

size: many
D: -
V: TRBV29-1
CDR3: SVGGPRGETQY

size: -
D: -
V: TRBV12-3/TRBV12-4
CDR3: ASRTRLDGSYNEQF

size: few
D: -
V: TRBV29-1
CDR3: SVAQVGTEAF

size: many
D: TRBD1
V: TRBV18
CDR3: ASSPPGQGAGEQY

size: many
D: TRBD1
V: TRBV19
CDR3: ASSIGDSVLYEQY

size: many
D: TRBD1
V: TRBV5-1
CDR3: ASSKDTGVSYEQY

size: many
D: -
V: TRBV19
CDR3: ASSPGSGPRYEQY

size: many
D: -
V: TRBV7-3
CDR3: ASSSQSNQPQH

size: many
D: -
V: TRBV2
CDR3: AGGPTTLYYNEQF

size: many
D: -
V: TRBV12-3/TRBV12-4
CDR3: ASSRSSDTQY

size: -
D: TRBD1
V: TRBV24-1
CDR3: ATSDSGQGMYEQY

size: many
D: -
V: TRBV29-1
CDR3: SVEDLGGAVYNEQF

size: many
D: TRBD1
V: TRBV7-8
CDR3: ASSLGGTGEYEQY

size: -
D: TRBD2
V: TRBV28
CDR3: ASTSGSDAYNEQF

size: -
D: -
V: TRBV13
CDR3: ASSGRLVETYNEQF

size: many
D: -
V: TRBV9
CDR3: ASSVRVVVGETQY

size: -
D: -
V: TRBV19
CDR3: ASSTNDRSEAF

size: -
D: -
V: TRBV18
CDR3: ASSPLEGGENTIY

size: -
D: -
V: TRBV5-1
CDR3: ASSHGTTNTEAF

size: many
D: -
V: TRBV6-1
CDR3: ASSVGGRANYGYT

size: few
D: -
V: TRBV27
CDR3: ASSRREYGELF